These T cell receptor beta chains were read from a single sample in a study of blood T cell repertoires in COVID-19. The protocol was immunoSEQ multiplex PCR, while the TCRdb copy is restricted to in-frame clones and leaves out a portion. The sample includes fewer than 450,000 clones, about 89% of them seen just once. Sample: peripheral blood. The receptors originated from a woman aged 50 to 60 with COVID-19, enrolled during active disease. Both conserved end residues are part of each CDR3. D genes are given only for firm matches. Clone size, where shown, is once, few, many, or a class for clones that have expanded.

clone size: once; V gene: TRBV11-2; J gene: TRBJ2-7; D gene: NA; CDR3 DNA: TGTGCCAGCAGCTTAGGAGGGTTTGGGCTCAGCTTATCCGAGCAGTACTTC; CDR3 protein: CASSLGGFGLSLSEQYF
clone size: NA; V gene: TRBV9; J gene: TRBJ1-6; D gene: NA; CDR3 DNA: TGTGCCAGCAGCGCATACAGCAATAATTCACCCCTCCACTTT; CDR3 protein: CASSAYSNNSPLHF
clone size: once; V gene: TRBV7-9; J gene: TRBJ2-7; D gene: TRBD1; CDR3 DNA: TGTGCCAGCAGCAGGGACAGGGACTACGAGCAGTACTTC; CDR3 protein: CASSRDRDYEQYF
clone size: NA; V gene: TRBV5-1; J gene: TRBJ1-4; D gene: TRBD1; CDR3 DNA: TGCGCCAGCAGCTGGCAAAGGGACAGGTTCTTTGAAAAACTGTTTTTT; CDR3 protein: CASSWQRDRFFEKLFF
clone size: once; V gene: TRBV5-4; J gene: TRBJ2-5; D gene: NA; CDR3 DNA: TGTGCCAGCAGCTTGCAGGGCAGATCGGAGACCCAGTACTTC; CDR3 protein: CASSLQGRSETQYF
clone size: NA; V gene: TRBV7-9; J gene: TRBJ1-1; D gene: TRBD1; CDR3 DNA: TGTGCCAGCAGCTCCCCGGGACAGGGGAACACTGAAGCTTTCTTT; CDR3 protein: CASSSPGQGNTEAFF
clone size: once; V gene: TRBV14; J gene: TRBJ1-2; D gene: NA; CDR3 DNA: TGTGCCAGCAGCCCCTCGTGGCAGGGTAGGGGCTACACCTTC; CDR3 protein: CASSPSWQGRGYTF
clone size: NA; V gene: TRBV6-2/TRBV6-3; J gene: TRBJ2-4; D gene: NA; CDR3 DNA: TGTGCCAGCAGTCGCCTTGGGGCAGGAGCCAAAAACATTCAGTACTTC; CDR3 protein: CASSRLGAGAKNIQYF
clone size: NA; V gene: TRBV19; J gene: TRBJ2-3; D gene: NA; CDR3 DNA: TGTGCCAGTAGTTCAGTGAGCACAGATACGCAGTATTTT; CDR3 protein: CASSSVSTDTQYF
clone size: NA; V gene: TRBV27; J gene: TRBJ2-7; D gene: NA; CDR3 DNA: TGTGCCAGCAGTCCGGGATCCACGACCTACGAGCAGTACTTC; CDR3 protein: CASSPGSTTYEQYF